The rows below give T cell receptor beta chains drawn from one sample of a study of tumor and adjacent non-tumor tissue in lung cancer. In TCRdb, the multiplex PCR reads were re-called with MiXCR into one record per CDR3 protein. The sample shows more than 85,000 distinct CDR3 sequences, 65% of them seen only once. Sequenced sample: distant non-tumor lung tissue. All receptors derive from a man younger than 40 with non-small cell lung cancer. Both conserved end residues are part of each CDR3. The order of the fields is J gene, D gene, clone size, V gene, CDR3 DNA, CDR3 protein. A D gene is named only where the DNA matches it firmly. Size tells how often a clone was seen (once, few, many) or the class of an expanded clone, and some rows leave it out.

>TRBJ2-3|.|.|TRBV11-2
TGTGCCAGCAGCTTAGTGTCTTACGCGGATACGCAGTATTTT
CASSLVSYADTQYF
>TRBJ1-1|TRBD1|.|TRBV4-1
TGCGCCAGTAGCCCCCCCACAGGGGATCTCACTGAAGCTCTCTTT
CASSPPTGDLTEALF
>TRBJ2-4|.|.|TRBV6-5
TGTGCCAGCAGTTACGGGCTAACGGGGGCCAAAAACATTCAGTATTTC
CASSYGLTGAKNIQYF
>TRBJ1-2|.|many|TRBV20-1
TGCAGTGCTAGATTAGGCATCGGCAACTATGGCTACACCTTC
CSARLGIGNYGYTF
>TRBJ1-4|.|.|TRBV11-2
TGTGCCAGCAGCCACCCCGGCTCGGGGGCAAATGAAAAACTGTATTTT
CASSHPGSGANEKLYF
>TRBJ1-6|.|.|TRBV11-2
TGTGCCCGCGGCCGTCGTGGGATCTCCTATATTTCACCCCTCCACTTT
CARGRRGISYISPLHF
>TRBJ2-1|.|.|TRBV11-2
TGTGCCAACAGCTCTAAGGCATCCTACAATGAGCAGTTTTTC
CANSSKASYNEQFF
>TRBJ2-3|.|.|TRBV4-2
TGTGCCAGCAGACCGACCCCCTTTAGCGATCAGCCCCAGTATTTT
CASRPTPFSDQPQYF
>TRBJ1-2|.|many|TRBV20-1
TGCAGTGCTAGAACCGGGGGGCTCCTCTATGGCTACACCTTC
CSARTGGLLYGYTF
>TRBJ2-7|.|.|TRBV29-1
TGCAGCGTTGATGACGGGGTGTACGATCAGTACTTC
CSVDDGVYDQYF
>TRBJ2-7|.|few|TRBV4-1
TGCGCCAGCAGCCAAGAAGAGGGGAGTAGGTACGAGCAGTACTTC
CASSQEEGSRYEQYF
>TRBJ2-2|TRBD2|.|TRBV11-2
TGTGCCAGCGGCTCCAGACTAGCGGGAGATAACACGGGGGAGCTGTTTTTT
CASGSRLAGDNTGELFF
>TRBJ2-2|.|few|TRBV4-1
TGCGCCAGCAGCCAAGATGTAGGAGACAGAAGAACCGGGGAGCTGTTTTTT
CASSQDVGDRRTGELFF
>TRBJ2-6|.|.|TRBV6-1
TGTGCCAGTAGTGAAAGTGGGGCCTCTGGGGCCAACGTCCTGAATTTC
CASSESGASGANVLNF
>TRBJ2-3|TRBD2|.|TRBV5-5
TGTGCCAGTAGCTTTGAGCTAGCGGGGGGGCGAGATACGCAGTATTTT
CASSFELAGGRDTQYF
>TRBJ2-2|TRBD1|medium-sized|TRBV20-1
TGCAGTGCTAGCTCAGGGGGCGACACCGGGGAGCTGTTTTTT
CSASSGGDTGELFF
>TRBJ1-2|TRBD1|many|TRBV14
TGTGCCAGCAGCCAAGAAGGTCCGGGCAGGGGGCTCGATGGCTACACCTTC
CASSQEGPGRGLDGYTF
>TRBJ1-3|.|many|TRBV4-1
TGCGCCAGCAGCCGAGGAGGACTTGTGGCCTCTGGAAACACCATATATTTT
CASSRGGLVASGNTIYF
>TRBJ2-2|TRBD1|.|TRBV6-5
TGTGCCAGCGGCCGCCTAGGGACAGGGGGGATCACCTGGGAGCTGTTTTTT
CASGRLGTGGITWELFF
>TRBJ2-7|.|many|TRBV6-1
TGTGCCAGCAGTGAAGCGACGTACTTGGAGCAGTACTTC
CASSEATYLEQYF
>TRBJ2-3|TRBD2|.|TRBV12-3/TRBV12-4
TGTGACAGCAAGAGGACTAACGGGGGGGCATCAGATACGCAGTATTTT
CDSKRTNGGASDTQYF
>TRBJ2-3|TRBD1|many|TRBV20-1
TGCAGTGTACAGGGGCGCACAGATACGCAGTATTTT
CSVQGRTDTQYF
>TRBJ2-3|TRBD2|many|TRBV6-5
TGTGCCAGCAGTAAAAAAGCGGGGGGGCGCACAGATACGCAGTATTTT
CASSKKAGGRTDTQYF
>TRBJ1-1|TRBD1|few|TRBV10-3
TGTGCCATCAGTGAGCCCCCTGGGACAGGTCGGACTGAAGCTTTCTTT
CAISEPPGTGRTEAFF
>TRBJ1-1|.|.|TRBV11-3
TGTGCCAGCTGCTCCCTGGAGAAGAAGGACACTGAAGCTTTCTTT
CASCSLEKKDTEAFF
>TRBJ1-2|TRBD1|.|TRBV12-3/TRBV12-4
TGTGTCAGCAGTTTGTCAAGGGACAGGGCTTATGACTACACCTTC
CVSSLSRDRAYDYTF
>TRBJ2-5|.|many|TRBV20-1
TGCAGTGCTAAGGGAGGCCGGGAGACCCAGTACTTC
CSAKGGRETQYF
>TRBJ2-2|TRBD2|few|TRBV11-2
TGTGCCAGAAGCTCCAGACTAGCGGGAGGTAACACCGGGGAGCTGTTCTTT
CARSSRLAGGNTGELFF
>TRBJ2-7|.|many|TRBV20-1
TGCAGTGCTAGAGACAGTTTGTACGAGCAGTACTTC
CSARDSLYEQYF
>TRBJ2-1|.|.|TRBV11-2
TGTGCCAGCACCTCCAGAGTGGGTAGTAATGAGCAGATCTTC
CASTSRVGSNEQIF
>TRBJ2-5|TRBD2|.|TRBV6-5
TGCTCCAACAGGCCCTCCCAGACTAGCCGGAGGGCCGATGGGTTGGAGACCCAGTACTTC
CSNRPSQTSRRADGLETQYF
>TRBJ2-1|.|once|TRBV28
TGTGCCAGCGATTCCCCCATGGCGGAGAAGAGCTCCTACAATGAGCAGTTCTTC
CASDSPMAEKSSYNEQFF
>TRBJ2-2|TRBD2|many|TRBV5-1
TGCGCCAGCAGCGGAGAGGGACTAGCGGGGACGAACACCGGGGAGCTGTTTTTT
CASSGEGLAGTNTGELFF
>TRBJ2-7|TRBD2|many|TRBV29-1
TGCAGCGTTGGGGACCCCCGGGGGGACTACGAGCAGTACTTC
CSVGDPRGDYEQYF
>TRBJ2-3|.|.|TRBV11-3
TGTGCCAGCAGCCGCGGGGATCAACCCCAGTATTTT
CASSRGDQPQYF
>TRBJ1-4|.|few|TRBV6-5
TGTGGCAGCAGTTATTCAGGCAGGGTGGGGGAAAAACTGTTTTTC
CGSSYSGRVGEKLFF
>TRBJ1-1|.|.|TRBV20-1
TGCAGTGCTCGACAGGCAGACTACACTAAAGCTTTCTTT
CSARQADYTKAFF
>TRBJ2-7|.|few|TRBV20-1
TGCGGTGCTAGAGATTTGGGGACTGAAGGGCAGTACTTC
CGARDLGTEGQYF
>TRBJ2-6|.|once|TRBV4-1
TGCGCCAGCAGCCATGGAGGGACCCCCTCTGAGGCCAACGTCCTGACTTTC
CASSHGGTPSEANVLTF
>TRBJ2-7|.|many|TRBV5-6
TGTGCCAGCAGCTTGTTTGGCTACGAGCAGTACTTC
CASSLFGYEQYF
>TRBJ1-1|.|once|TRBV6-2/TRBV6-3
TGTACCAGCAGGTGGGATTCGAACACTGAAGCTTTCTTT
CTSRWDSNTEAFF
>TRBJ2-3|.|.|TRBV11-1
TGTACCAGCAGCTTCAGGATTGAAGATACGCAGTATTTT
CTSSFRIEDTQYF
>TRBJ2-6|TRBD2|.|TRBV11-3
TGTGCCAGCTGCTTACGGGGGGACGGGGCCAACGTCGTGACTTTC
CASCLRGDGANVVTF
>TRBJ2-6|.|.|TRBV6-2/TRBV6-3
TGTGTCAGCAGTTACTACGGACAAATTCGCTCTGGGTCCAACGTCATGACTTTC
CVSSYYGQIRSGSNVMTF
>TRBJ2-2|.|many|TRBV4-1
TGCGCCAGCAGCCAAGAAGGAGGGACCGGGGAGCTGTTTTTT
CASSQEGGTGELFF
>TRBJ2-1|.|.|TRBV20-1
TGCAGTGCCCCAGGGTCATCCTACAATGAGCAATTCTTC
CSAPGSSYNEQFF
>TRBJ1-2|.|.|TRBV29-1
TGCAGCGTTGGTGTGGCAGGGGCGATCCCGGGATGCTACACCTTC
CSVGVAGAIPGCYTF
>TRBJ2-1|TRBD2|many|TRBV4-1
TGCGCCAGCAGCCAACCGGGACTAGCGGGAGGGAGGAATGAGCAGTTCTTC
CASSQPGLAGGRNEQFF
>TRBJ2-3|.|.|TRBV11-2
TGTACCAACAGCTCCCGGTGGGGAGTGAGCACAGATACGCAGTATTTT
CTNSSRWGVSTDTQYF
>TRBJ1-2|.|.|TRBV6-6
TGTGCCAGCAGCCCATCGGGACATGGCTATGGCTACACCTTC
CASSPSGHGYGYTF
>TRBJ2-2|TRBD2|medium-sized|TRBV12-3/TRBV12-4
TGTGCCAGCAGTCCAGGGACTAGCGGGGGGGCCGGGGAGCTGTTTTTT
CASSPGTSGGAGELFF
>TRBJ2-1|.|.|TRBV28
TGTGCCAGCAGCCCTCCGGGGACGGGATACAATGAGCAGTTCTTC
CASSPPGTGYNEQFF
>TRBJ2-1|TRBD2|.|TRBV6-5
TGTGCCAGCAGCTACACTAGCGGGAGGGAGCAGTTCTTC
CASSYTSGREQFF
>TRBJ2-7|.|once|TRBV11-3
TGTGTCAGCAGTTTAGACGTACTGGACGAGCAGTACTTC
CVSSLDVLDEQYF
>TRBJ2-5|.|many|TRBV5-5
TGTGCCAGCAGCTTGTGGTGGGAGGAGACCCAGTACTTC
CASSLWWEETQYF
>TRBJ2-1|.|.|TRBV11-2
TGTGCCAGCTGCTTAGACTGGGAGGATGAGCAGTTTTTC
CASCLDWEDEQFF
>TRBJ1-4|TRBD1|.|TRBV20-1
TGCAGTGCTAGGGGACAGGAGAGGAGTCCACGATTT
CSARGQERSPRF